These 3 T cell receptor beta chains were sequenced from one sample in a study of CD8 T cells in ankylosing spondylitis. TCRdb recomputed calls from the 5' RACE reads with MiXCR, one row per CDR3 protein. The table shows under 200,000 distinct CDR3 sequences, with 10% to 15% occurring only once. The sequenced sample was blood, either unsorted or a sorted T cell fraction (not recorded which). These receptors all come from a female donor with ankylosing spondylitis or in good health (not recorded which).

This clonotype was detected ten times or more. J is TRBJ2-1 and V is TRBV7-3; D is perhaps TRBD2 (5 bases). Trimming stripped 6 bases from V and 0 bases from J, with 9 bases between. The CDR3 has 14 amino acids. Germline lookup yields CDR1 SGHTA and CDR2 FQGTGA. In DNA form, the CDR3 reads TGTGCCAGCAGAGATACTAGCTCCTACAATGAGCAGTTCTTC. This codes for CASRDTSSYNEQFF.

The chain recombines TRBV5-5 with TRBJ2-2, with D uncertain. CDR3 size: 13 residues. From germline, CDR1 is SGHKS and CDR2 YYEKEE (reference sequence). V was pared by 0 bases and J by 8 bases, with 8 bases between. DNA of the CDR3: TGTGCCAGCAGCTTGGGGATATCGGGGGAGCTGTTTTTT. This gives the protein CASSLGISGELFF.

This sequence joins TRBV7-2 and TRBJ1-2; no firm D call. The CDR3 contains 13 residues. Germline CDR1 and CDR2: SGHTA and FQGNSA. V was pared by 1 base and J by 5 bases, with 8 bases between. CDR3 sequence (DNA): TGTGCCAGCAGCTTAGATTCTCAGTATGGCTACACCTTC. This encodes CASSLDSQYGYTF.